This T cell receptor (beta chain) was retrieved from a study of Ad26.COV2.S vaccination and SARS-CoV-2 variants. Treatment defined: some 20 received Ad26.COV2.S at low or high dose, single or two shots; a few received placebo; per-sample allocation not given. Each sample was drawn 63 days after the first injection (of vaccine or placebo). Trimming took off 2 bases at V and 6 bases at J, with 13 bases between the two ends. Germline-derived CDR1 and CDR2 are MNHEY and SVGAGI. The CDR3 loop spans 15 amino acids. This clone ranks as medium-sized. Its matching antigen is unknown. Study findings and constraints: With respect to non-spike TCR breadth, vaccine and placebo recipients were similar. While placebo recipients had lower spike-specific TCR breadth, vaccine recipients had more.

TCRdb's copy holds only in-frame clones and misses some; the assay was immunoSEQ multiplex PCR. The sample lists 300,000 to 400,000 clones, 80% to 90% occurring once. The chain couples TRBV6-5 to TRBJ2-2; D may be TRBD1 (5 bases). The source material was peripheral blood, sampled in a trial of Ad26.COV2.S vaccine versus placebo. The sequence came from a person aged 18-65 years who received the Ad26.COV2.S COVID-19 vaccine or a placebo. The CDR3 DNA reads TGTGCCAGCAGTTACCGCCTGACAGACCCCGGGGAGCTGTTTTTT. Translation: CASSYRLTDPGELFF.